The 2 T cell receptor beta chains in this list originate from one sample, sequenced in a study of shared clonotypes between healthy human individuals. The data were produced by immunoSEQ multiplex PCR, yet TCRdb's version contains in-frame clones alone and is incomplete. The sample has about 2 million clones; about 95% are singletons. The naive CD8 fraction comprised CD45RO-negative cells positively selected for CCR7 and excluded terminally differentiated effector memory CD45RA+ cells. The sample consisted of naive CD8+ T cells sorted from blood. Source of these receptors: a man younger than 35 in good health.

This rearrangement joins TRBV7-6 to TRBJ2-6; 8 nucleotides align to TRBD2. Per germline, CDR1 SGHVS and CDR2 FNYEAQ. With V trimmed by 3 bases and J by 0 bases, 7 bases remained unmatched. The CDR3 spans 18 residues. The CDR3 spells CASSFETSVISGANVLTF. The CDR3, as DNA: TGTGCCAGCAGCTTCGAGACTAGCGTTATCTCTGGGGCCAACGTCCTGACTTTC.

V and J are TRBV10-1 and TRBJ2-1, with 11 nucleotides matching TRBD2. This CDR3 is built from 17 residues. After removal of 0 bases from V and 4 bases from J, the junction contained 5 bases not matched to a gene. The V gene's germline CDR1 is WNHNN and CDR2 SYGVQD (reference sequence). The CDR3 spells CASSESASGGTYNEQFF. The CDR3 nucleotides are TGCGCCAGCAGTGAGTCGGCTAGCGGGGGGACATACAATGAGCAGTTCTTC.